Listed here are 8 T cell receptor beta chains from one sample, sequenced in a study of regulatory T cells in long-lasting Graves disease. Combining iRepertoire HTBI primers with Arm-PCR of CDR3 regions, the authors built TCR beta libraries. Each CDR3 protein gets one entry after TCRdb re-called the multiplex PCR reads with MiXCR. This sample has a few hundred thousand distinct CDR3 sequences, with about a quarter found just once. Specified time point: persistent/refractory GD, antithyroid drugs over 5 years with positive TRAb. From PBMCs, RNA was extracted and then used to make the TCR library. The sequences come from peripheral blood mononuclear cells (PBMCs), collected when the disease was refractory, from a patient treated with antithyroid drugs. These TCRs come from a female donor with Graves disease.

In its sample, this clonotype was seen many times. The genes are TRBV2 and TRBJ2-7, with D tentatively TRBD1 (6 bases). Germline V CDR1 and CDR2: SNHLY, FYNNEI. Trimming shortened V by 3 bases and J by 0 bases, and 9 bases separated the two germline ends. The CDR3 is 14 amino acids. CDR3 nucleotides: TGTGCCAGCAGTGAGACAGGCCTCTCCTACGAGCAGTACTTC. This encodes CASSETGLSYEQYF.

The chain employs TRBV20-1 and TRBJ2-5; 11 positions match TRBD2. The CDR3 has 15 residues. J gave up 5 bases and V 2 bases, and 7 bases lay outside the gene matches. Germline loops: CDR1 DFQATT, CDR2 SNEGSKA (reference sequence). The CDR3 DNA reads TGCAGTGCTAGATCCGCCGCTAGCGGGAGGGAGACCCAGTACTTC. This encodes CSARSAASGRETQYF.

This clonotype was counted ten times or more. The chain links TRBV28 to TRBJ2-7, with TRBD2 as a possible D gene (5 bases). Germline V gene data show CDR1 as MDHEN and CDR2 as SYDVKM. V lost 3 bases and J 0 bases, leaving 15 bases between the germline ends. CDR3 length: 16 residues. The CDR3 coding sequence is TGTGCCAGCAGTTTCTTGAGCGGAAGAGGCTCCTACGAGCAGTACTTC. Encoded protein: CASSFLSGRGSYEQYF.

This clonotype has at least ten counts. The V and J genes are TRBV19 and TRBJ2-7; 8 bases map to TRBD2. This CDR3 is built from 15 residues. The trim removed 6 bases at V and 2 bases at J, leaving 9 bases unmatched. CDR1 LNHDA and CDR2 SQIVND come from the germline V gene (reference sequence). In nucleotides, the CDR3 is TGTGCCAGTAGCAGAAGAGGTAGCGGGACCTACGAGCAGTACTTC. It specifies CASSRRGSGTYEQYF.

There are a few counts of this clonotype. CDR3 sequence reads: CAISESEGSDTQYF. The CDR3 DNA sequence: TGTGCCATCAGTGAGTCGGAGGGGTCAGATACGCAGTATTTT. The chain recombines TRBV10-3 with TRBJ2-3, with D possibly matching TRBD2 (6 bases). V was trimmed by 0 bases and J by 4 bases, leaving 8 bases between them. This CDR3 is 14 amino acids long. CDR1 ENHRY and CDR2 SYGVKD come from the germline V gene.

The V gene is TRBV2, the J gene TRBJ2-4; 9 nucleotides match TRBD2. The J call could be wrong; TRBJ2-1 is a better fit for the DNA end. The CDR3 runs 14 residues. CDR1 SNHLY and CDR2 FYNNEI come from the germline V gene. The CDR3 DNA reads as TGTGCCACCCAAGAAGTTAGCGGGAGCCAGGGGCAGTTCTTC. Protein sequence: CATQEVSGSQGQFF.

The CDR3 DNA is TGTGCCATCAGTGATGTTCCTAGCGGATACACCGGGGAGCTGTTTTTT. It specifies CAISDVPSGYTGELFF. The rearrangement links TRBV10-3 to TRBJ2-2, with 7 positions matching TRBD2. The CDR3 contains 16 residues. V trimming: 3 bases; J trimming: 3 bases; junction bases outside the gene matches: 7. CDR1 ENHRY and CDR2 SYGVKD come from the germline V gene.

The gene calls are TRBV28 and TRBJ2-3; weak D call: TRBD2 (5 bases). Trimming stripped 2 bases from V and 2 bases from J, with 11 bases between. The germline CDR1 and CDR2 sequences are MDHEN and SYDVKM. This CDR3 has 15 amino acids. The chain's CDR3 is CASSLGVGNTDTQYF. The CDR3 DNA follows: TGTGCCAGCAGTTTAGGCGTCGGGAACACAGATACGCAGTATTTT.